The 4 T cell receptor beta chains below all came from one sample that was sequenced in a study of T-cell reconstitution after alpha-beta-depleted transplantation in children. The TCRbeta library was prepared with unique molecular identifiers. TCRdb analysed the PCR reads with MiXCR anew, one entry per CDR3 protein. The sample contains around 960,000 distinct CDR3 sequences, roughly 29% of which appear only once. The sample was PBMCs, mostly from graft donor cells, taken 360 days after TCRalphabeta/CD19-depleted stem cell transplant. The receptors were gathered from a boy in the first two years of life who had a stem cell transplant for SCID, so the T cells may come from the graft donor.

In its sample, this clonotype was seen a few times. The J gene is TRBJ2-5, the V gene TRBV25-1, with 7 bases lining up with TRBD1. The CDR3 is 16 amino acids. Trimming at V came to 1 base and at J to 4 bases, leaving 9 bases not matched to a gene. Germline CDR1 and CDR2: MGHDK and SYGVNS. The CDR3 nucleotides read TGTGCCAGCAGTGAATTAAAGTGGGACAGAGGAGAGACCCAGTACTTC. This translates into CASSELKWDRGETQYF.

The chain joins TRBV4-1 to TRBJ1-1, with D possibly matching TRBD1 (5 bases). Trimming took off 2 bases at V and 2 bases at J, with 21 bases between the two ends. From germline, CDR1 is MGHRA and CDR2 YSYEKL. This CDR3 contains 18 residues. In nucleotides, the CDR3 is TGCGCCAGCAGCCAACCGCTGGGCTCTCGACAGAGAAACACTGAAGCTTTCTTT. It codes for CASSQPLGSRQRNTEAFF.

J is TRBJ2-7 and V is TRBV7-2; D remains ambiguous. Germline V gives CDR1 SGHTA, CDR2 FQGNSA. This CDR3 spans 14 amino acids. V dropped 1 base and J dropped 2 bases, with 9 bases sitting between them. The CDR3 DNA follows: TGTGCCAGCAGCTTAGGGAGTACTGCCTACGAGCAGTACTTC. Translated, it gives CASSLGSTAYEQYF.

J is TRBJ1-1 and V is TRBV4-2; TRBD1 agrees at 9 bases. Germline CDR1 and CDR2: LGHNA and YNFKEQ. The V segment lost 4 bases and the J segment 8 bases; nucleotides outside the gene matches: 11. This CDR3 has 15 residues. CDR3 sequence: CASSPGTGFGFEAFF. The CDR3 nucleotides are TGTGCCAGCAGCCCCGGGACAGGGTTTGGGTTCGAAGCTTTCTTT.